This TCR beta chain was observed in a study of blood T cell repertoires in COVID-19. The CDR3 spans 14 residues. V shed 7 bases and J 6 bases; nucleotides not matched to a gene: 7. Germline V gene lookup returns CDR1 SQVTM and CDR2 ANQGSEA. In the source study's methods: By means of reference gene primer amplification, nucleated cell counts were estimated. The table came from immunoSEQ multiplex PCR; TCRdb's copy has only in-frame clones and leaves some out. V and J calls and clone size are copied from that table; D and trimming were computed from the DNA. The table lists 200,000 or so clones, 84% of them singletons, with about 20% in the top ten.

The chain carries TRBV29-1 and TRBJ2-1, with 12 bases lining up with TRBD2. Sequenced input: peripheral blood. The clonotype was recovered from a human donor in a cohort sampled during active COVID-19. CDR3 in DNA: TGCAGCGCCCGACTAGCGGGAGAGGGCAATGAGCAGTTCTTC. Translated: CSARLAGEGNEQFF.